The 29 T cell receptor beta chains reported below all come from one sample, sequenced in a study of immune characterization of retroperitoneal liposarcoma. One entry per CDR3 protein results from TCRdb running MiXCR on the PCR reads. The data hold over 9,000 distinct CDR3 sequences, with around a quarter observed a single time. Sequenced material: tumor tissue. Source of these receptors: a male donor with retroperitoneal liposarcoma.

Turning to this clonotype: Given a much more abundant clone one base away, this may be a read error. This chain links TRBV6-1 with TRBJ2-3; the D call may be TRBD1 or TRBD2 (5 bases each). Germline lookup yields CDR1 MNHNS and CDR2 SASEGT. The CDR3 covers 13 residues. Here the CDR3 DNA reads TGTGCCAGCACTCTGAACGGGGTGGCAGGGCGATTCTTC. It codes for CASTLNGVAGRFF.

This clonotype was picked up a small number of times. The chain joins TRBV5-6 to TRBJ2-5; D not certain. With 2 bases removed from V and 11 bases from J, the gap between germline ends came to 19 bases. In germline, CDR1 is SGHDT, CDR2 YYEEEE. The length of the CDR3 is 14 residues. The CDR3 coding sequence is TGTGCCAGCAGCTTAGGTTTCTCCTACAATGAGCAGTACTTC. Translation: CASSLGFSYNEQYF.

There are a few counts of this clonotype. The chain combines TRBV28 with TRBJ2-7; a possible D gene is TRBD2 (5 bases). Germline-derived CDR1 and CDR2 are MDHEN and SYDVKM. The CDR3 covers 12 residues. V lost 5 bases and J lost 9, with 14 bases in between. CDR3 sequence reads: CASSPLRVGQYF. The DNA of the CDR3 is TGTGCCAGCAGTCCCCTGCGGGTGGGGCAGTACTTC. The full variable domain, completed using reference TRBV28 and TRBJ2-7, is DVKVTQSSRYLVKRTGEKVFLECVQDMDHENMFWYRQDPGLGLRLIYFSYDVKMKEKGDIPEGYSVSREKKERFSLILESASTNQTSMYLCASSPLRVGQYFGPGTRLTVT.

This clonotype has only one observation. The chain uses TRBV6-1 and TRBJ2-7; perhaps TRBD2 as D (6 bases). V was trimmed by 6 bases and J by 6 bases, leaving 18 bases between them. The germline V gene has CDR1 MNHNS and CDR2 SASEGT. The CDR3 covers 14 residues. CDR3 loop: CASRIEGRGGEQYF. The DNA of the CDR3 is TGTGCCAGCAGAATTGAAGGTAGGGGAGGCGAGCAGTACTTC.

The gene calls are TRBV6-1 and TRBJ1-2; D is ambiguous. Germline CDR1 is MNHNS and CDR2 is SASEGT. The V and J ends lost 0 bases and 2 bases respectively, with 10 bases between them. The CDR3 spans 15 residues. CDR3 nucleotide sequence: TGTGCCAGCAGTGAAGCGCTTCGGGGAAACTATGGCTACACCTTC. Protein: CASSEALRGNYGYTF.

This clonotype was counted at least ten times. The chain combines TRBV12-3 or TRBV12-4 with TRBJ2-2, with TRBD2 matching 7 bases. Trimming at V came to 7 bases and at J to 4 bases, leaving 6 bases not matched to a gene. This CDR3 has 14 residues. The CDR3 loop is CASILGGVTGELFF. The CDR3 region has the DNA TGTGCCAGCATCCTTGGGGGGGTCACCGGGGAGCTGTTTTTT.

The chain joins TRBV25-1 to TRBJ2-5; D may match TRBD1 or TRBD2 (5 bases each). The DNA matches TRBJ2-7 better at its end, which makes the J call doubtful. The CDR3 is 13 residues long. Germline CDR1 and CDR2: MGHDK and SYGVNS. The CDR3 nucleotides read TGTGCCAGCAGTGAATGGGACCCCCGCGAGCAGTACTTC. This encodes CASSEWDPREQYF.

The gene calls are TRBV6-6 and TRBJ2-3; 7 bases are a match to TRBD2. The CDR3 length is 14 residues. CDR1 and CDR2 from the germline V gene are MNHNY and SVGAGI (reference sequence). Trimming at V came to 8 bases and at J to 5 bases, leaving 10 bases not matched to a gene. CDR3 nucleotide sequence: TGTGCCAGCCATAACCGGGGGGAGGTAGATACGCAGTATTTT. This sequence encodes CASHNRGEVDTQYF.

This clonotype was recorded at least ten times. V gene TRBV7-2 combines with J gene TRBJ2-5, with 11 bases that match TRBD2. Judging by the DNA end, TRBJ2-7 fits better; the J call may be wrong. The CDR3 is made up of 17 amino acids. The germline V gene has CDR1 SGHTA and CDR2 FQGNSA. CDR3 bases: TGTGCCAGCAGCTTCACTAGCGGGGGTACAAAAACCTACGAGCAGTACTTC. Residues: CASSFTSGGTKTYEQYF.

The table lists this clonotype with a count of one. CDR3 residues: CASSQGGWAGGAGTQYF. CDR3 nucleotide sequence: TGCGCCAGCAGCCAAGGGGGATGGGCAGGGGGGGCGGGGACCCAGTACTTC. The rearrangement links TRBV4-1 to TRBJ2-7, with D perhaps TRBD1 or TRBD2 (7 bases each). The J call may be mistaken, given a closer DNA end match to TRBJ2-5. The CDR3 spans 17 residues. CDR1 is MGHRA, CDR2 YSYEKL, per germline.

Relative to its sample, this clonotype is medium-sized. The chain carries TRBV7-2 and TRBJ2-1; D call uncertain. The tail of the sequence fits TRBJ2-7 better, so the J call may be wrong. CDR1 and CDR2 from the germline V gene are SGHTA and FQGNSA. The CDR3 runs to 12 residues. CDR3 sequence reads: CASSRTVYEQYF. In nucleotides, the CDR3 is TGTGCCAGCAGTCGGACGGTTTACGAGCAGTACTTC.

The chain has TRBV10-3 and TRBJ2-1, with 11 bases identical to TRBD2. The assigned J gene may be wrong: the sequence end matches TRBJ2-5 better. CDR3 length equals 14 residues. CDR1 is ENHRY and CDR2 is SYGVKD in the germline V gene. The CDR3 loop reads CAISLSGGDETQYF. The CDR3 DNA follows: TGTGCCATCAGTCTTAGCGGGGGGGATGAGACCCAGTACTTC.

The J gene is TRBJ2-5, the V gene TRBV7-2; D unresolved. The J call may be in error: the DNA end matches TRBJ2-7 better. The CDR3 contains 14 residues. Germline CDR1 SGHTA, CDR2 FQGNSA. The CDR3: CASSARTAGYEQYF. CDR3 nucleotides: TGTGCCAGCAGCGCCCGAACGGCTGGCTACGAGCAGTACTTC.

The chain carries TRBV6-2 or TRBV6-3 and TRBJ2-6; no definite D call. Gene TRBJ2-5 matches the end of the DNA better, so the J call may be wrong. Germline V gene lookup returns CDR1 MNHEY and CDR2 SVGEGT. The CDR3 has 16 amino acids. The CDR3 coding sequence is TGTGCCAGCAGTTACCTTCGGGCCGAAGTCGCGGAGACCCAGTACTTC. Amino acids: CASSYLRAEVAETQYF.

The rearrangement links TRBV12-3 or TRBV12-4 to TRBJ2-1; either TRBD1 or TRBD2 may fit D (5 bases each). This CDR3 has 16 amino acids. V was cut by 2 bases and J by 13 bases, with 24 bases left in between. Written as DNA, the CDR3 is TGTGCCAGCAGTTTAAGAGGGGTTGGTGCCAAAAACATTCAGTTCTTC. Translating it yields CASSLRGVGAKNIQFF.

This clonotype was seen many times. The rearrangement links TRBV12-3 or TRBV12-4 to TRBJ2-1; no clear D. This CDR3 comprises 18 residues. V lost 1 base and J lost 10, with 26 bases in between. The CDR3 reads CASSLGRPGTLPLYEQFF. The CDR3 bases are TGTGCCAGCAGTTTAGGACGGCCGGGTACACTCCCCCTCTACGAGCAGTTCTTC.

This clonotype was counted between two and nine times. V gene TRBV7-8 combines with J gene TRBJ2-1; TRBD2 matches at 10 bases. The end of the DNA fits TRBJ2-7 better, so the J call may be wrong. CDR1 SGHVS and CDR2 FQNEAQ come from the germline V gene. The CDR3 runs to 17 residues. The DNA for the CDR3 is TGTGCCAGCAGCTTATTAGCGGGGGGACTCTCCTACAATGAGCAGTACTTC. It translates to CASSLLAGGLSYNEQYF.

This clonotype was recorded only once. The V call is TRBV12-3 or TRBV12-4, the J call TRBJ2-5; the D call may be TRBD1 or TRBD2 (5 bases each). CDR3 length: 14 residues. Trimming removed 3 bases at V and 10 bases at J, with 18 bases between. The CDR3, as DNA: TGTGCCAGCAGTTTCGGGACCCTAGACCGGAGCCAGTACTTC. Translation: CASSFGTLDRSQYF.

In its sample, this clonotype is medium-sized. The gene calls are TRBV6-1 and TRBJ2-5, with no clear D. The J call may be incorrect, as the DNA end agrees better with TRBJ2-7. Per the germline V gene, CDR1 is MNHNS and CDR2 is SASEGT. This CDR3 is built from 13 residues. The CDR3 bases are TGTGCCAGCAGTGTCTCTTCAGGCTACGAGCAGTACTTC. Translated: CASSVSSGYEQYF.

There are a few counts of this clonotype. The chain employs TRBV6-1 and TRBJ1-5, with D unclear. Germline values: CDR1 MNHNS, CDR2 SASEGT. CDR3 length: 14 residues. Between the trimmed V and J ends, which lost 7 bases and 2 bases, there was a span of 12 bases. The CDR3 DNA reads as TGTGCCAGCACCAAGGCCGGACGCAATCAGCCCCAGCATTTT. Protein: CASTKAGRNQPQHF.

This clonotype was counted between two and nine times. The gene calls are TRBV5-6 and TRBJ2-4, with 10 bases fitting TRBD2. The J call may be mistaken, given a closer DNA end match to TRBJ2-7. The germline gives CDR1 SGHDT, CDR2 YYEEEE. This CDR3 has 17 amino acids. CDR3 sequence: CASSLGTSGLGGVEQYF. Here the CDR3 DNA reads TGTGCCAGCAGCTTGGGGACTAGCGGCCTAGGGGGGGTCGAGCAGTACTTC.

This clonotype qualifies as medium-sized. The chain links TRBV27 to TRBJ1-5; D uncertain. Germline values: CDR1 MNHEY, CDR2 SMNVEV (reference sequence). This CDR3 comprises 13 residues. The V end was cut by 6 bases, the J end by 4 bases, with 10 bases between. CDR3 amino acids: CASSRIGNQPQHF. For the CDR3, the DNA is TGTGCCAGCAGCCGGATCGGGAATCAGCCCCAGCATTTT.

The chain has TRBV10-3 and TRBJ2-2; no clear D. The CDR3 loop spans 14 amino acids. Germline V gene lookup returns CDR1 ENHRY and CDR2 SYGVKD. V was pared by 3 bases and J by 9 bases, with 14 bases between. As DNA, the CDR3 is TGTGCCATCAGTGATTATAAGGTAGCACGGGAGCTGTTTTTT. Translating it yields CAISDYKVARELFF.

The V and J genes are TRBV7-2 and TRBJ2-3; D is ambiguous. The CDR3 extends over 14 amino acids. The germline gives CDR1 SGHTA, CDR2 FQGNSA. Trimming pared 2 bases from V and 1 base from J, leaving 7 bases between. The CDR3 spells CASSLFQGTDTQYF. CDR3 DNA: TGTGCCAGCAGCTTATTCCAGGGCACAGATACGCAGTATTTT.

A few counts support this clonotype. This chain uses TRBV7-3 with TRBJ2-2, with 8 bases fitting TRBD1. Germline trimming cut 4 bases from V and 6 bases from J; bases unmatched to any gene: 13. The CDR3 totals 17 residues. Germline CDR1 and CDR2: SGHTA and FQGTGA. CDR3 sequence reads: CASSSGQGAGRAGELFF. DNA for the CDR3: TGTGCCAGCAGCTCTGGACAGGGAGCGGGTCGGGCCGGGGAGCTGTTTTTT.

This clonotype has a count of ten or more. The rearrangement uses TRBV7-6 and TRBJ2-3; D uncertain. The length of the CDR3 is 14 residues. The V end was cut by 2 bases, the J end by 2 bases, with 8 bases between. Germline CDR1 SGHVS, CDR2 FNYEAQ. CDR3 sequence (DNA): TGTGCCAGCAGCTTAATCGGAGCCACAGATACGCAGTATTTT. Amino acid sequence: CASSLIGATDTQYF.

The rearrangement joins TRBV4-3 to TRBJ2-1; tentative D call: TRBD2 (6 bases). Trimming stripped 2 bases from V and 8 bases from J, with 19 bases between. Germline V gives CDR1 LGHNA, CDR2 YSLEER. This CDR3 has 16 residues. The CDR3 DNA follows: TGCGCCAGCAGCCAACGGGACTCCAAAGGCCCCCATGAGCAGTTCTTC. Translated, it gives CASSQRDSKGPHEQFF.

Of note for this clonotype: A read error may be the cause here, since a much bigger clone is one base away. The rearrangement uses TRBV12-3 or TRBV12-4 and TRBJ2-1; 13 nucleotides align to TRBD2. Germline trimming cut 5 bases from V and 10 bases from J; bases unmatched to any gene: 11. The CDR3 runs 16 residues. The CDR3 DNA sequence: TGTGCCAGCAGTCCGCTACTAGCGGGAGGGACCTACGAGCAGTTCTTC. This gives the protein CASSPLLAGGTYEQFF.

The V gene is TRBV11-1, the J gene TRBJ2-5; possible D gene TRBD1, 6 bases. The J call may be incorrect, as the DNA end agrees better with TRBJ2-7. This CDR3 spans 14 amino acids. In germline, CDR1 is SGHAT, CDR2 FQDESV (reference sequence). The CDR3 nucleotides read TGTGCCAGCAGCCGTCGTTCAGGGGTCTACGAGCAGTACTTC. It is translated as CASSRRSGVYEQYF.